The 3 T cell receptor beta chains in this list originate from one sample, sequenced in a study of CD8 T cells in ankylosing spondylitis. Findings and limits, study-wide: For ankylosing spondylitis blood, a TCR beta motif of seven to nine highly homologous variants appeared characteristic.

Their recognized antigens are unknown. MiXCR, applied by TCRdb to the 5' RACE reads, yields one record per CDR3 protein. The sample carries around 130,000 distinct CDR3 sequences, approximately 17% recorded once. Material: blood, either unsorted or a sorted T cell fraction (not recorded which). These receptors were obtained from a male donor with ankylosing spondylitis.

The chain joins TRBV27 to TRBJ2-1, with 13 bases matching TRBD2. The CDR3 is 16 residues long. V lost 6 bases, J lost 8 bases, and 10 bases stayed unmatched. CDR1 MNHEY and CDR2 SMNVEV come from the germline V gene (reference sequence). This CDR3 reads CASSLTRTSGSYEQFF. CDR3 DNA sequence: TGTGCCAGCAGCCTAACCCGGACTAGCGGGAGCTATGAGCAGTTCTTC.

The table lists this clonotype with a few counts. The CDR3 region is CASSAHRGFYTEAFF. The CDR3 region has the DNA TGTGCCAGCAGTGCACACAGGGGGTTTTACACTGAAGCTTTCTTT. The J gene is TRBJ1-1, the V gene TRBV9; 8 nucleotides line up with TRBD1. The germline CDR1 and CDR2 sequences are SGDLS and YYNGEE. The V gene end was trimmed by 5 bases and the J gene end by 3 bases; junction bases not matched to a gene: 9. The CDR3 is 15 amino acids.

This clonotype was counted only a few times. This chain joins TRBV9 and TRBJ2-1; D is unclear. Trimming cost V 0 bases and J 4 bases, with 14 bases left between them. Germline values: CDR1 SGDLS, CDR2 YYNGEE. The CDR3 contains 16 residues. CDR3 sequence: CASSVGVGGPYNEQFF. The CDR3 DNA sequence: TGTGCCAGCAGCGTAGGGGTCGGCGGACCATACAATGAGCAGTTCTTC. Combining the CDR3 with reference TRBV9 and TRBJ2-1 gives the whole variable domain DSGVTQTPKHLITATGQRVTLRCSPRSGDLSVYWYQQSLDQGLQFLIQYYNGEERAKGNILERFSAQQFPDLHSELNLSSLELGDSALYFCASSVGVGGPYNEQFFGPGTRLTVL.